The rows below give T cell receptor beta chains drawn from one sample of a study of blood T cell repertoires in COVID-19. Profiling relied on immunoSEQ multiplex PCR, and the TCRdb table lists in-frame clones only, not all of them. This table holds around 480,000 clones, about nine tenths found once. Sequencing input: peripheral blood. Receptor source: a woman aged 45-65 years with COVID-19, enrolled during active disease. Each CDR3 is given with its conserved first and last residue. Fields, in order: clone size, D gene, J gene, V gene, CDR3 DNA, CDR3 protein. A D gene is named only where the DNA matches it firmly. Clone sizes are given selectively: once, few, many, or a class where the clone is expanded.

size: .
D: .
J: TRBJ2-7
V: TRBV6-1
DNA: TGTGCCAGCAGTGCCCTCCGGGGAACGGGCTCCTACGAGCAGTACTTC
CDR3: CASSALRGTGSYEQYF

size: .
D: TRBD1
J: TRBJ1-1
V: TRBV9
DNA: TGTGCCAGCAGCGCCCAGGGGGGGAACACTGAAGCTTTCTTT
CDR3: CASSAQGGNTEAFF

size: .
D: .
J: TRBJ1-2
V: TRBV4-1
DNA: TGCGCCAGCAGCCAAGAAGTAGTACGGCTCGGGGATGGGCCCTTC
CDR3: CASSQEVVRLGDGPF

size: .
D: .
J: TRBJ1-2
V: TRBV10-2
DNA: TGCGCCAGCATGGACACCTTCTATGGCTACACCTTC
CDR3: CASMDTFYGYTF

size: .
D: TRBD1
J: TRBJ1-4
V: TRBV6-6
DNA: TGTGCCAGCACCAAGACAGGGGGGAGTGAAAAACTGTTTTTT
CDR3: CASTKTGGSEKLFF

size: once
D: TRBD2
J: TRBJ2-3
V: TRBV4-1
DNA: TGCGCCAGCAGCCAAGAAGGTCGGGGGGGGGTCCCAGATACGCAGTATTTT
CDR3: CASSQEGRGGVPDTQYF

size: once
D: TRBD1
J: TRBJ1-1
V: TRBV4-1
DNA: TGCGCCAGCAGCCAATCAGGGCAGACAGGGGATAGAGTCACTGAAGCTTTCTTT
CDR3: CASSQSGQTGDRVTEAFF

size: few
D: .
J: TRBJ1-1
V: TRBV7-2
DNA: TGTGCCAGCAGCCCCACTCCCGCGGCTGAAGCTTTCTTT
CDR3: CASSPTPAAEAFF

size: .
D: .
J: TRBJ1-1
V: TRBV10-2
DNA: TGCGCCAGCAGTGAATTGGGGGCAGGGGAAGCTTTCTTT
CDR3: CASSELGAGEAFF

size: .
D: .
J: TRBJ2-1
V: TRBV5-6
DNA: TGTGCCAGCAGCTTTGGCACAGACAATGAGCAGTTCTTC
CDR3: CASSFGTDNEQFF